This T cell receptor (beta chain) is drawn from a study of T cell changes during pregnancy in multiple sclerosis. The assay was immunoSEQ multiplex PCR, and TCRdb's table has in-frame clones only and misses some. This table holds roughly 20,000 clones, nearly 90% found once. This CDR3 is 15 amino acids long. Germline V gives CDR1 MNHEY, CDR2 SVGAGI. Deletions cut 6 bases from V and 0 bases from J, with 12 bases between. The sequencing here drew on CD8+ T cells from peripheral blood mononuclear cells, taken in the second trimester of pregnancy. The chain employs TRBV6-5 and TRBJ2-1, with D possibly TRBD2 on 5 matching bases. The receptor's source is a female donor in good health, enrolled as a control in a pregnancy study. For the CDR3, the DNA is TGTGCCAGCAGCCCCTCAGCGGACTCCTACAATGAGCAGTTCTTC. Its translation: CASSPSADSYNEQFF.